These 27 T cell receptor beta chains originate from one sample sequenced in a study of shared clonotypes between healthy human individuals. Profiled with immunoSEQ multiplex PCR; TCRdb holds only in-frame clones, not every one. The sample has a few million clones, about 92% seen once; the top ten hold roughly 0.13%. The material sequenced was naive CD4+ T cells sorted from blood. Subset meaning: CD45RA+ positively selected. The receptors here all came from a man aged 18 to 35 in good health.

V is TRBV2 and J is TRBJ2-2, with D possibly being TRBD1 or TRBD2 (6 bases each). Germline CDR1 reads SNHLY; CDR2 reads FYNNEI. The CDR3 totals 15 residues. Trimming left V 7 bases short and J 0 bases short, with 12 bases between. The CDR3 DNA reads as TGTGCCAGCAAGGGGGGCCTGACGAACACCGGGGAGCTGTTTTTT. It is translated as CASKGGLTNTGELFF.

The V and J genes are TRBV7-9 and TRBJ2-1; possible D gene TRBD2, 6 bases. CDR1 SEHNR and CDR2 FQNEAQ come from the germline V gene (reference sequence). Trimming removed 6 bases from V and 6 bases from J, with 18 bases in between. This CDR3 has 15 amino acids. The CDR3 reads CASRPWERESNEQFF. DNA of the CDR3: TGTGCCAGCAGGCCCTGGGAACGGGAGAGCAATGAGCAGTTCTTC.

The chain employs TRBV9 and TRBJ1-1; D perhaps matches TRBD1 (6 bases). There are 15 residues in the CDR3. Germline lookup yields CDR1 SGDLS and CDR2 YYNGEE. V was clipped by 1 base and J by 5 bases, with 15 bases between them. CDR3 protein: CASSVSGAGVTEAFF. The CDR3 DNA reads as TGTGCCAGCAGCGTATCAGGGGCGGGAGTTACTGAAGCTTTCTTT.

Turning to this clone: Distinct nucleotide sequences in the sample also encode this CDR3. V usage is TRBV5-1 and J usage is TRBJ1-3; D is ambiguous. V lost 5 bases and J lost 0, with 9 bases in between. The CDR3 has 14 residues. CDR1 and CDR2 from the germline V gene are SGHRS and YFSETQ. The CDR3 coding sequence is TGCGCCAGCAGTCTCGGATCCTCTGGAAACACCATATATTTT. Amino acids: CASSLGSSGNTIYF. The full variable domain, in which reference TRBV5-1 and TRBJ1-3 provide the parts outside the CDR3, is KAGVTQTPRYLIKTRGQQVTLSCSPISGHRSVSWYQQTPGQGLQFLFEYFSETQRNKGNFPGRFSGRQFSNSRSEMNVSTLELGDSALYLCASSLGSSGNTIYFGEGSWLTVV.

The chain joins TRBV7-3 to TRBJ2-7, with a possible D match to TRBD2 (5 bases). Germline V gene sequence: CDR1 SGHTA, CDR2 FQGTGA. V was trimmed by 5 bases and J by 2 bases, leaving 13 bases between them. The CDR3 has 14 amino acids. In nucleotides, the CDR3 is TGTGCCAGCAGCCCCCAGAGCGGACCCTACGAGCAGTACTTC. This sequence encodes CASSPQSGPYEQYF.

V and J are TRBV6-1 and TRBJ1-5; 8 bases fit TRBD1. Per germline, CDR1 MNHNS and CDR2 SASEGT. This CDR3 spans 15 amino acids. J was trimmed by 6 bases and V by 6 bases; bases with no gene match: 10. CDR3 amino acids: CASRALTGVGQPQHF. The DNA of the CDR3 is TGTGCCAGCAGGGCCCTGACAGGGGTGGGTCAGCCCCAGCATTTT.

The rearrangement joins TRBV11-2 to TRBJ1-1; 11 nucleotides agree with TRBD1. CDR3 length equals 18 residues. With V trimmed by 2 bases and J by 3 bases, 11 bases remained unmatched. Germline-derived CDR1 and CDR2 are SGHAT and FQNNGV. For the CDR3, the DNA is TGTGCCAGCAGCTTACGGGGATGGACAGGGGGCGAGGACACTGAAGCTTTCTTT. This translates into CASSLRGWTGGEDTEAFF.

The chain carries TRBV6-5 and TRBJ1-1; TRBD1 aligns across 7 bases. The CDR3 covers 14 residues. The V gene's germline CDR1 is MNHEY and CDR2 SVGAGI. With 8 bases clipped from V and 6 bases from J, the junction kept 12 bases outside the gene matches. CDR3 amino acids: CASSAGGGPPEAFF. In nucleotides, the CDR3 is TGTGCCAGCTCCGCCGGAGGGGGCCCGCCTGAAGCTTTCTTT.

The chain has TRBV9 and TRBJ1-6; TRBD1 aligns across 8 bases. The germline gives CDR1 SGDLS, CDR2 YYNGEE. CDR3 size: 17 residues. V shed 4 bases, J shed 3 bases, and the junction held 9 bases outside the gene matches. The CDR3 DNA reads TGTGCCAGCAGCACCCGACAGGGGTTGGACTATAATTCACCCCTCCACTTT. Amino acids: CASSTRQGLDYNSPLHF.

J is TRBJ2-1 and V is TRBV9, with 10 bases that match TRBD2. The CDR3 has 17 amino acids. In germline, CDR1 is SGDLS, CDR2 YYNGEE. The ends lost 2 bases at V and 6 bases at J; junction bases unmatched: 11. CDR3 coding DNA: TGTGCCAGCAGCGTCGCTAGCGGGAGCTCTATATTCAATGAGCAGTTCTTC. It codes for CASSVASGSSIFNEQFF.

J is TRBJ1-3 and V is TRBV30, with D maybe TRBD1 (5 bases). CDR3 length: 13 amino acids. The V and J ends lost 0 bases and 7 bases respectively, with 10 bases between them. Germline V gene sequence: CDR1 GTSNPN, CDR2 SVGIG (reference sequence). CDR3 loop: CAWSVGGWNTIYF. The DNA of the CDR3 is TGTGCCTGGAGTGTCGGGGGGTGGAACACCATATATTTT.

This clone was counted once. This chain connects TRBV9 to TRBJ2-2, with 9 bases that match TRBD2. CDR1 SGDLS and CDR2 YYNGEE come from the germline V gene. The length of the CDR3 is 17 residues. V was pared by 4 bases and J by 3 bases, with 10 bases of the junction left unmatched. CDR3 loop: CASSPRSGSPYTGELFF. In DNA form, the CDR3 reads TGTGCCAGCAGCCCCCGTAGCGGGAGCCCATACACCGGGGAGCTGTTTTTT.

V and J are TRBV30 and TRBJ1-2, with 7 nucleotides matching TRBD1. V trimming: 5 bases; J trimming: 5 bases; junction bases outside the gene matches: 5. This CDR3 comprises 12 residues. Germline V gene lookup returns CDR1 GTSNPN and CDR2 SVGIG (reference sequence). CDR3 loop: CAWGRGGYGYTF. The CDR3 DNA sequence: TGTGCCTGGGGCAGGGGGGGATATGGCTACACCTTC.

V and J are TRBV30 and TRBJ1-3; D is possibly TRBD1 (6 bases). The germline V gene encodes CDR1 GTSNPN and CDR2 SVGIG (reference sequence). Trimming shortened V by 2 bases and J by 2 bases, and 10 bases separated the two germline ends. The CDR3 runs to 14 residues. The CDR3 loop is CAWSSGDPGNTIYF. The CDR3 DNA reads TGTGCCTGGAGTTCAGGGGACCCTGGAAACACCATATATTTT.

The gene calls are TRBV5-4 and TRBJ2-7; D possibly matches TRBD1 or TRBD2 (5 bases each). V gave up 4 bases and J gave up 5 bases, with 16 bases separating them. The CDR3 totals 14 residues. Germline V gene sequence: CDR1 SGHNT, CDR2 YYREEE (reference sequence). The CDR3 DNA follows: TGTGCCAGCAGCCCCGGGGTAGCCAGGGACGAGCAGTACTTC. The encoded protein is CASSPGVARDEQYF.

The chain has TRBV7-6 and TRBJ2-1, with D tentatively TRBD2 (5 bases). The length of the CDR3 is 13 residues. Looked up from germline, CDR1 is SGHVS and CDR2 is FNYEAQ. Trimming took 3 bases from V and 9 from J, leaving 12 bases between them. The CDR3 region is CASSFGRAFEQFF. In nucleotides, the CDR3 is TGTGCCAGCAGCTTTGGGAGAGCGTTTGAGCAGTTCTTC.

The V gene is TRBV2, the J gene TRBJ1-1; TRBD1 might be the D (5 bases). The CDR3 loop spans 16 amino acids. Per germline, CDR1 SNHLY and CDR2 FYNNEI. Trimming took 5 bases from V and 1 from J, leaving 17 bases between them. The CDR3 protein is CASSYRVITGNTEAFF. The CDR3 DNA reads as TGTGCCAGCAGTTACCGCGTCATAACAGGGAACACTGAAGCTTTCTTT.

J is TRBJ2-5 and V is TRBV6-1; D might be TRBD2 (5 bases). The germline CDR1 and CDR2 sequences are MNHNS and SASEGT. CDR3 length equals 14 residues. Trimming shortened V by 2 bases and J by 2 bases, and 9 bases separated the two germline ends. CDR3 residues: CASSESGRQETQYF. CDR3 nucleotide sequence: TGTGCCAGCAGTGAAAGCGGACGACAAGAGACCCAGTACTTC.

The genes are TRBV30 and TRBJ1-6; no reliable D call. The CDR3 extends over 14 amino acids. Germline V lookup: CDR1 GTSNPN, CDR2 SVGIG (reference sequence). V was trimmed by 3 bases and J by 8 bases, leaving 14 bases between them. CDR3 nucleotides: TGTGCCTGGAGACCCAAAATCGGGGATTCACCCCTCCACTTT. Its translation: CAWRPKIGDSPLHF.

The rearrangement joins TRBV19 to TRBJ1-4; the match to TRBD1 covers 7 bases. The CDR3 loop spans 14 amino acids. Germline CDR1 and CDR2: LNHDA and SQIVND (reference sequence). Trimming took 7 bases from V and 3 from J; bases not matched to a gene: 5. DNA of the CDR3: TGTGCCAGTACTACGACAGGGTCTAATGAAAAACTGTTTTTT. Its protein is CASTTTGSNEKLFF.

Only a few counts were recorded for this clone. The V and J genes are TRBV29-1 and TRBJ1-1, with 7 bases identical to TRBD1. CDR1 and CDR2 from the germline V gene are SQVTM and ANQGSEA. The CDR3 is 11 amino acids. V was clipped by 7 bases and J by 8 bases; unmatched bases: 7. The CDR3 sequence is CSASKQGEAFF. CDR3 nucleotides: TGCAGCGCCTCAAAACAGGGGGAAGCTTTCTTT.

This clone was observed a few times. The chain recombines TRBV4-1 with TRBJ1-6; D is possibly TRBD1 (5 bases). The CDR3 is 16 residues long. Deletions cut 1 base from V and 8 bases from J, with 15 bases between. From germline, CDR1 is MGHRA and CDR2 YSYEKL. CDR3 loop: CASSQAGTVLHSPLHF. CDR3 bases: TGCGCCAGCAGCCAAGCCGGGACTGTCCTCCATTCACCCCTCCACTTT.

This clone was observed once. The rearrangement links TRBV19 to TRBJ2-7; D may correspond to TRBD1 or TRBD2 (5 bases each). The CDR3 runs to 15 residues. Trimming shortened V by 1 base and J by 2 bases, and 12 bases separated the two germline ends. Germline loops: CDR1 LNHDA, CDR2 SQIVND (reference sequence). The CDR3 nucleotides read TGTGCCAGTAGTATAGCCCAGGGACCCACCTACGAGCAGTACTTC. This sequence encodes CASSIAQGPTYEQYF.

The chain couples TRBV10-3 to TRBJ2-2; 13 nucleotides match TRBD2. The CDR3 length is 17 residues. V was clipped by 10 bases and J by 0 bases; unmatched bases: 8. CDR1 and CDR2 from the germline V gene are ENHRY and SYGVKD. The CDR3 protein is CATATSGGPTNTGELFF. Here the CDR3 DNA reads TGTGCCACCGCGACTAGCGGGGGGCCTACGAACACCGGGGAGCTGTTTTTT.

This sequence joins TRBV30 and TRBJ2-5, with 9 bases identical to TRBD2. The CDR3 is 16 amino acids. V lost 8 bases to trimming and J lost 2 bases; unmatched junction nucleotides: 15. Germline CDR1 reads GTSNPN; CDR2 reads SVGIG (reference sequence). The CDR3 is CAGGSEPLAGQETQYF. The CDR3 DNA reads as TGTGCCGGAGGATCCGAGCCCCTAGCGGGGCAAGAGACCCAGTACTTC.

This sequence joins TRBV4-1 and TRBJ1-1; D possibly corresponds to TRBD1 (5 bases). Looked up from germline, CDR1 is MGHRA and CDR2 is YSYEKL. This CDR3 contains 18 residues. Trimming took off 1 base at V and 8 bases at J, with 26 bases between the two ends. For the CDR3, the DNA is TGCGCCAGCAGCCAAGTCCGAGCGGGCCTCAGGGCGGGGTGGGAAGCTTTCTTT. It yields the protein CASSQVRAGLRAGWEAFF.

The chain has TRBV4-1 and TRBJ2-7; possible D gene TRBD1, 6 bases. Per the germline V gene, CDR1 is MGHRA and CDR2 is YSYEKL. This CDR3 has 15 amino acids. The V and J ends lost 3 bases and 5 bases respectively, with 17 bases between them. The CDR3 region is CASSHLTGSRDEQYF. As DNA, the CDR3 is TGCGCCAGCAGCCACCTGACAGGTAGTCGGGACGAGCAGTACTTC.